A selection of T cell receptor beta chains follows, all from one sample in a study of control samples from healthy donors and cancer patients. Data came from immunoSEQ multiplex PCR; TCRdb stores just in-frame clones and leaves some out. Of approximately 100,000 clones listed, 85% to 90% were seen once; the top ten hold roughly 13%. Material for sequencing was blood. All receptors derive from a man aged 25-45 years in good health. The CDR3 runs from the conserved cysteine through the conserved F or W.

>TRBV30|TRBJ2-2
CACTMDWAGELFF
>TRBV6-2/TRBV6-3|TRBJ2-2
CASSPSDRAPGELFF
>TRBV11-2|TRBJ2-7
CASSPGGVYEQYF
>TRBV7-2|TRBJ2-1
CASSLIAGGGEQFF
>TRBV28|TRBJ2-1
CASSSRDHYNEQFF
>TRBV29-1|TRBJ2-1
CSVRPSGSNEQFF
>TRBV7-9|TRBJ2-7
CASSLVSYEQYF
>TRBV7-9|TRBJ2-1
CASSLDRGRDEQFF
>TRBV11-3|TRBJ2-5
CASNSRQKQETQYF
>TRBV27|TRBJ1-1
CASSFKGQGANTEAFF
>TRBV6-1|TRBJ1-1
CASSELTANTEAFF
>TRBV30|TRBJ1-1
CAWSVIGSTEAFF
>TRBV28|TRBJ2-5
CASTPFAGSQETQYF
>TRBV5-1|TRBJ1-1
CASSLLQGANEAFF
>TRBV4-3|TRBJ2-1
CASSQDSGLAGGYNEQFF
>TRBV20-1|TRBJ2-3
CSASAGSSTDTQYF
>TRBV6-2/TRBV6-3|TRBJ2-7
CASSPSGVSYEQYF
>TRBV5-1|TRBJ2-2
CASSPGGITGELFF
>TRBV9|TRBJ1-3
CASSVGAGGTNTIYF
>TRBV18|TRBJ2-1
CASSPFVSGRAHNEQFF
>TRBV21-1|TRBJ2-7
CASSDGQVVPYEQYF
>TRBV18|TRBJ2-1
CASSPRGLSSYNEQFF
>TRBV3-1/TRBV3-2|TRBJ2-3
CASSHHIIVSTDTQYF
>TRBV11-2|TRBJ1-2
CASSLFQSSGYTF
>TRBV5-6|TRBJ1-2
CASSLVGQAHGRGYTF
>TRBV28|TRBJ1-5
CASTRTGGNQPQHF
>TRBV18|TRBJ2-7
CASSPTGGGIYEQYF
>TRBV30|TRBJ1-2
CAWSVGWGLNPGYTF
>TRBV5-1|TRBJ2-1
CASSLAVAPESSYNEQFF
>TRBV27|TRBJ1-2
CASSSLAGTVHGYTF
>TRBV12-3/TRBV12-4|TRBJ2-5
CASSPDREETQYF
>TRBV9|TRBJ2-2
CASSVPAGLTGELFF